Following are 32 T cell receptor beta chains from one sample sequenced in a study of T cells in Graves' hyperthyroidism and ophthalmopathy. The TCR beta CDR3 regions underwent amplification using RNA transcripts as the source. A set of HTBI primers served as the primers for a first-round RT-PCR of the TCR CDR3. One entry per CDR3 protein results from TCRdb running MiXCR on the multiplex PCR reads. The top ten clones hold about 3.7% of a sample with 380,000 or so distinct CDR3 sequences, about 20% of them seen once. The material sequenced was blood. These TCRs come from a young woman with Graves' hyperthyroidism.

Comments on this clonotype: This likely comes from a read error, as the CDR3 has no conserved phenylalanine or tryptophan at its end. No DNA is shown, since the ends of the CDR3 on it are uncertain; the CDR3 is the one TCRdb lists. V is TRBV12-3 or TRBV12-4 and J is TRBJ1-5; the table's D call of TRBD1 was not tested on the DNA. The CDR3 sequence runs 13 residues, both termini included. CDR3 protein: CASTPAGNQPQQL.

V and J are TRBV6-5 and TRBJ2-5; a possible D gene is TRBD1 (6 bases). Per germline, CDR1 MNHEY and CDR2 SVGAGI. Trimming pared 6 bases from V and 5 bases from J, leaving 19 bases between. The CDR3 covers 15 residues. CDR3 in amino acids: CASSLGGPPVETQYF. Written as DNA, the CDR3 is TGTGCCAGCAGCTTAGGGGGACCGCCGGTGGAGACCCAGTACTTC.

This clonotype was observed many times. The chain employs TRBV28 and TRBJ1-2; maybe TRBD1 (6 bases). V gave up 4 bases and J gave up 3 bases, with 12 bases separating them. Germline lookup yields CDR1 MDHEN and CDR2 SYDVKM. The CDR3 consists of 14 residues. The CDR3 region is CASSSGQRHYGYTF. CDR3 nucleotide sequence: TGTGCCAGCAGTTCTGGACAGAGACACTATGGCTACACCTTC.

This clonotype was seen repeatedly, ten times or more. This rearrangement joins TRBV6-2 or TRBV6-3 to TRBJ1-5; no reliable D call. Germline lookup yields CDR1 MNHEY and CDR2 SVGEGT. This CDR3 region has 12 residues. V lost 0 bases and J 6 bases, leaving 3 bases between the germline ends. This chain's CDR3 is CASSYSSQPQHF. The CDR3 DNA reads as TGTGCCAGCAGTTACTCGAGTCAGCCCCAGCATTTT.

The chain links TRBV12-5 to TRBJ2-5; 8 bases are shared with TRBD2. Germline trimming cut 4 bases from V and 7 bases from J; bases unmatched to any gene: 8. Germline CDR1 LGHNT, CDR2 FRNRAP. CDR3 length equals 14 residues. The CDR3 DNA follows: TGTGCTAGTGGTTCCACGGGAGGGCTCTGGACCCAGTACTTC. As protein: CASGSTGGLWTQYF.

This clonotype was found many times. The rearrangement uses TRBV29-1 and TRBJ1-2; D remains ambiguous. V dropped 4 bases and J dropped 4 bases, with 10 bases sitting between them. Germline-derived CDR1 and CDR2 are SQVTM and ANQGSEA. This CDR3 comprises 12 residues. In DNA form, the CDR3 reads TGCAGCGTTGTACGAGTATTCTATGGCTACACCTTC. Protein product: CSVVRVFYGYTF.

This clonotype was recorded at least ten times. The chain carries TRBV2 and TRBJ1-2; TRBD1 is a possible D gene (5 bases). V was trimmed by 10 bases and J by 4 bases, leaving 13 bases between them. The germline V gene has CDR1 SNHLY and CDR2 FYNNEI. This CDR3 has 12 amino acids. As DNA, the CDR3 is TGTGCCACCCCGGGGGAAGGCTATGGCTACACCTTC. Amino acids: CATPGEGYGYTF.

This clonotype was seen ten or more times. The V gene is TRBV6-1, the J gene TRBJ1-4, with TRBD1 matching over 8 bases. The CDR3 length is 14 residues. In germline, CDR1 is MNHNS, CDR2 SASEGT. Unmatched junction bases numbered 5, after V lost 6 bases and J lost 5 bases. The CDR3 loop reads CASSSRTGNEKLFF. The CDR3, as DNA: TGTGCCAGCAGCTCCCGGACAGGGAATGAAAAACTGTTTTTT.

The CDR3 DNA reads as TGTGCCACCAGCAGTGTGGGGAACACCGGGGAGCTGTTTTTT. Its translation is CATSSVGNTGELFF. This chain links TRBV15 with TRBJ2-2; no reliable D call. Trimming removed 3 bases from V and 1 base from J, with 6 bases in between. Germline V lookup: CDR1 LNHNV, CDR2 YYDKDF (reference sequence). This CDR3 has 14 residues.

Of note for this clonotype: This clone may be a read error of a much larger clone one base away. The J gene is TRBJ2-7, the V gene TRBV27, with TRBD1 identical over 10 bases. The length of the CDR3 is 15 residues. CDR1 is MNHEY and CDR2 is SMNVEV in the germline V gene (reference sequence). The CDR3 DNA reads TGTGCCAGCAGTTTATTGACAGGGGGCTCGAACGAGCGGTACTTC. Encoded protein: CASSLLTGGSNERYF.

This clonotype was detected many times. The DNA of the CDR3 is TGTGCCGTGAGTCCCAGCTCCTACGAGCAGTACTTC. It encodes CAVSPSSYEQYF. This chain uses TRBV7-9 with TRBJ2-7; no definite D call. The CDR3 has 12 amino acids. CDR1 SEHNR and CDR2 FQNEAQ come from the germline V gene (reference sequence). With 11 bases removed from V and 0 bases from J, the gap between germline ends came to 11 bases.

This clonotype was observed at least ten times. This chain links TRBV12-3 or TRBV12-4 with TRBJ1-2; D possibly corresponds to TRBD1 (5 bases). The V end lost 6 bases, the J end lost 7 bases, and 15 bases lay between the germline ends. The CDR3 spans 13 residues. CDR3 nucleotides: TGTGCCAGCAGCCCCTTTGGGGGAAGTGGCTACACCTTC. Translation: CASSPFGGSGYTF.

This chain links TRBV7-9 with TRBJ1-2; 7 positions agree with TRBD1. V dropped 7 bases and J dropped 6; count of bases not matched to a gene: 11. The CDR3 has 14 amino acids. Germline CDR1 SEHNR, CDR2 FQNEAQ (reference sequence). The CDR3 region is CASTHKGASDGYTF. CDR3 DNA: TGTGCCAGCACCCATAAGGGGGCGTCAGATGGCTACACCTTC.

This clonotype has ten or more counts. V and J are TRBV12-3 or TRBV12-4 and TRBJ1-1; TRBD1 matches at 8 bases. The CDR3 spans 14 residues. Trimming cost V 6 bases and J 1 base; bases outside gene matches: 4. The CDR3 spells CASSHRGRNTEAFF. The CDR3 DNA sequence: TGTGCCAGCAGCCACAGGGGGAGGAACACTGAAGCTTTCTTT.

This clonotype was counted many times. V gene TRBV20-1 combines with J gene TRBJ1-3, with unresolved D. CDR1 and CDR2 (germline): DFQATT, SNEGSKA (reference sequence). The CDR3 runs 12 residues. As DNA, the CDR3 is TGCAGCTTAGGGCCGCTTCTAAACACCATATATTTT. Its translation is CSLGPLLNTIYF.

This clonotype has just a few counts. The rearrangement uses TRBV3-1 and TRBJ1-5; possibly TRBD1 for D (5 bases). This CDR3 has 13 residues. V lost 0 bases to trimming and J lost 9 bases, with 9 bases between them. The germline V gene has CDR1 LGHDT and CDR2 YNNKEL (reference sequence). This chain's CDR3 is CASSQEAQGPQHF. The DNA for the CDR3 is TGTGCCAGCAGCCAAGAAGCCCAGGGGCCCCAGCATTTT.

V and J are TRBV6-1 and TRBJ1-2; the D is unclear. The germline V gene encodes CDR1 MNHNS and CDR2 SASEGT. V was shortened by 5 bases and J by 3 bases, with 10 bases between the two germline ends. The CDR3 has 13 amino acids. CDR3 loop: CASSPYTHYGYTF. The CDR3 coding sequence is TGTGCCAGCAGTCCTTACACACACTATGGCTACACCTTC.

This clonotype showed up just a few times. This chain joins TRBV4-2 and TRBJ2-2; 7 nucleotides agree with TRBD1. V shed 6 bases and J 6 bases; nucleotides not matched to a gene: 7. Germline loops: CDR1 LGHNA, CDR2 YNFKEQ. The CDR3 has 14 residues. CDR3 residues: CASRTGIEAGELFF. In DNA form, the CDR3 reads TGTGCCAGCAGGACAGGGATCGAAGCCGGGGAGCTGTTTTTT.

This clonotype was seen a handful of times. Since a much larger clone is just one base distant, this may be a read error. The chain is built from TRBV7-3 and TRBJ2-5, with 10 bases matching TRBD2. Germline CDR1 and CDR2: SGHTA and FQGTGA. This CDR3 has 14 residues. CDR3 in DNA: TGTGCCAGCAGCGTACTAGCGGGGCAAGATACCCAGTACTTC. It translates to CASSVLAGQDTQYF.

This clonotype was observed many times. CDR3 bases: TGTGCCACCGAATGGACAGGGTTTGGCTACACCTTC. As protein: CATEWTGFGYTF. This chain uses TRBV19 with TRBJ1-2; 8 bases fit TRBD1. This CDR3 spans 12 amino acids. Germline V lookup: CDR1 LNHDA, CDR2 SQIVND (reference sequence). The trim removed 10 bases at V and 7 bases at J, leaving 8 bases unmatched.

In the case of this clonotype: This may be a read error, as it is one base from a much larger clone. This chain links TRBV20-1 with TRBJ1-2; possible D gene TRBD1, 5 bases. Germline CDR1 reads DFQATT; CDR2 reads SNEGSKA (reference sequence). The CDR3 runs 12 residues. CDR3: CSAGGDPDHGSF. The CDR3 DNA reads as TGCAGTGCTGGAGGGGACCCGGATCATGGCAGCTTC.

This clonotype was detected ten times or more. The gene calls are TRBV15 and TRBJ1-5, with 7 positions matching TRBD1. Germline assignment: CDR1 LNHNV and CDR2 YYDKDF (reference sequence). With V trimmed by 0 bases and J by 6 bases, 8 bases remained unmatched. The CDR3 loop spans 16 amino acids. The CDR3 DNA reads TGTGCCACCAGCAGAGAGACGACAGGGCACCCTCAGCCCCAGCATTTT. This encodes CATSRETTGHPQPQHF.

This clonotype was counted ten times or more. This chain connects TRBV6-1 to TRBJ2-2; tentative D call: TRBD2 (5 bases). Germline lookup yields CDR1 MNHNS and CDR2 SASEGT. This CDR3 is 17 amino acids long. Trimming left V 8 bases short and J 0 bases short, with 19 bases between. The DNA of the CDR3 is TGTGCCAGCGGGCGAGGGTACTTCTACACGAACACCGGGGAGCTGTTTTTT. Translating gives CASGRGYFYTNTGELFF.

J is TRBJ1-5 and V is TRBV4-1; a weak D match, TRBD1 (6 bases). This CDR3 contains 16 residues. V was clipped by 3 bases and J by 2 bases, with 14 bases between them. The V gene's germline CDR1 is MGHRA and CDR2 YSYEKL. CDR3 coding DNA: TGCGCCAGCAGCCACCCCTCCCAGGGGCGCAATCAGCCCCAGCATTTT. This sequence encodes CASSHPSQGRNQPQHF.

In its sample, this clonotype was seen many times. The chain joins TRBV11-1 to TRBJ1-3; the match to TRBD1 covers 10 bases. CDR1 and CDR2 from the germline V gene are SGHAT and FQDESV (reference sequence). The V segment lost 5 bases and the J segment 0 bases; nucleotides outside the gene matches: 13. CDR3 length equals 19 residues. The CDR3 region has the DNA TGTGCCAGCAGCAGCCGGGACAGGGGAACGATAAGCTCTGGAAACACCATATATTTT. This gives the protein CASSSRDRGTISSGNTIYF. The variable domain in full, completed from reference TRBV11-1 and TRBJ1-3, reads EAEVAQSPRYKITEKSQAVAFWCDPISGHATLYWYRQILGQGPELLVQFQDESVVDDSQLPKDRFSAERLKGVDSTLKIQPAELGDSAMYLCASSSRDRGTISSGNTIYFGEGSWLTVV.

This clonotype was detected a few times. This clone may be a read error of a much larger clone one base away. CDR3 sequence: CASGRDREPSGNTIYF. The CDR3, as DNA: TGTGCCAGCGGGCGGGACAGGGAACCCTCTGGAAACACCATATATTTT. J is TRBJ1-3 and V is TRBV11-2; 9 bases are a match to TRBD1. V was clipped by 8 bases and J by 0 bases; unmatched bases: 8. CDR1 and CDR2 (germline): SGHAT, FQNNGV. The CDR3 totals 16 residues.

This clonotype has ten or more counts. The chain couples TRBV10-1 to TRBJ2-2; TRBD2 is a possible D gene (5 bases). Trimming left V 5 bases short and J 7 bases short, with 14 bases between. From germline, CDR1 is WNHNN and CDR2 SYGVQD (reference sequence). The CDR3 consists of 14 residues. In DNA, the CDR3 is TGCGCCAGCAGTCCTAGAGGAGGTGGCGGGGAGCTGTTTTTT. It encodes CASSPRGGGGELFF.

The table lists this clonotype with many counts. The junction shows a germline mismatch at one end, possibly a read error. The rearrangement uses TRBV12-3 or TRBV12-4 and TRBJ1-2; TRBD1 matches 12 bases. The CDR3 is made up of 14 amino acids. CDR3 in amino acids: CASSFLGQGASRAF. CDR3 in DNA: TGTGCCAGCAGTTTTCTGGGACAGGGGGCCTCCCGAGCCTTC.

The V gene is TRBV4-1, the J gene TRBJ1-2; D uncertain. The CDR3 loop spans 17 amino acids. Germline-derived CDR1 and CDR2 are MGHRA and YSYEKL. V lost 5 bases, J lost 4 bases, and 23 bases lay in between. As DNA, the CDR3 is TGCGCCAGCAGCACCCCCCGAAGGGCCTTGACTCTCTATGGCTACACCTTC. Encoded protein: CASSTPRRALTLYGYTF.

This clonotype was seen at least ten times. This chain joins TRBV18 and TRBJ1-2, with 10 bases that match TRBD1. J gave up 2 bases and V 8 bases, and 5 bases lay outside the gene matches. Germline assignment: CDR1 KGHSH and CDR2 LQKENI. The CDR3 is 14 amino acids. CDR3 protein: CASSPTGGNYGYTF. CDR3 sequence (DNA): TGTGCCAGCAGCCCGACAGGGGGCAACTATGGCTACACCTTC.

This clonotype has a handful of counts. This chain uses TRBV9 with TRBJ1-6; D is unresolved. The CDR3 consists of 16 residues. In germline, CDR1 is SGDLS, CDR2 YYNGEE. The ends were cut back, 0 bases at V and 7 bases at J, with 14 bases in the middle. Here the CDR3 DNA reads TGTGCCAGCAGCGTAGGTCCCACAGCGCTCAATTCACCCCTCCACTTT. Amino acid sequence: CASSVGPTALNSPLHF.

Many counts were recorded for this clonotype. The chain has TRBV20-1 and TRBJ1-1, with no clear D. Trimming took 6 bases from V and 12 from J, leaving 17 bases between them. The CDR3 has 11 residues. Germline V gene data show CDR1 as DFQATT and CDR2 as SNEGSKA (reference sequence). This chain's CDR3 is CSATTSGRSFF. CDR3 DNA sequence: TGCAGTGCCACTACTTCAGGTAGATCTTTCTTT.